This TCR beta chain was observed in a study of blood T cell repertoires in COVID-19. Study summary: T cells, B-cell-depleted T cells, or PBMCs supplied cDNA or gDNA.

J lost 2 bases, V lost 6 bases, and 3 bases had no gene match. This CDR3 region has 13 residues. Those enrolled, adults aged about 18 to 89 years, came from roughly 23 US areas. Assignments of participants to cohorts depended upon their own reported clinical history. As handled by the study authors: Amplified reference gene primers provided the basis for estimating nucleated cell counts. Sequencing used immunoSEQ multiplex PCR; TCRdb keeps in-frame clones, though not all of them. V and J calls and clone size are copied from that table; D and trimming were computed from the DNA. This sample has a few hundred thousand clones, with approximately 90% found just once.

Sequenced material: PBMCs or T cells enriched from blood (not recorded which). This receptor was obtained from a woman younger than 45 who had recovered from COVID-19. This chain uses TRBV12-3 or TRBV12-4 with TRBJ1-1; 7 bases are shared with TRBD1. CDR3 bases: TGTGCCAGCAGGCGGACAGGAAACACTGAAGCTTTCTTT. Protein: CASRRTGNTEAFF.